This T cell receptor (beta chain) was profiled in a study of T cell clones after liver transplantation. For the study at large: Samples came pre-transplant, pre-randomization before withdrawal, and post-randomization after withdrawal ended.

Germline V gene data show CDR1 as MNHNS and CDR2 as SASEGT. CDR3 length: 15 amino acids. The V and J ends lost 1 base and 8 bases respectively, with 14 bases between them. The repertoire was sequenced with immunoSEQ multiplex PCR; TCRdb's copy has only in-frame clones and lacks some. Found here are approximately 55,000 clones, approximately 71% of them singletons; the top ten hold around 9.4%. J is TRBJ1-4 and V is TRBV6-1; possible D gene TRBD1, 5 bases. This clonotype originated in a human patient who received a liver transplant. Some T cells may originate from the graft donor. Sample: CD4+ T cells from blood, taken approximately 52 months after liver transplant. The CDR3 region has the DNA TGTGCCAGCAGTGAAGACTGGGGGAGAGGGGAAAAACTGTTTTTT. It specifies CASSEDWGRGEKLFF.